What follows are 9 T cell receptor beta chains derived from one specimen sequenced in a study of cytomegalovirus exposure and HLA in healthy donors. The PCR was carried out with 60 Vbeta primers and 13 Jbeta primers. Repertoires were generated with immunoSEQ multiplex PCR, while TCRdb's copy carries only in-frame clones and drops some. The table lists roughly 230,000 clones, roughly 81% of them singletons. Sequencing was done on a sample of PBMCs. Source of these receptors: a girl aged 2 to 10 in good health and CMV-seronegative.

This clone was seen just once. The chain is built from TRBV21-1 and TRBJ1-2; the table's TRBD1 call for D was not verified on the DNA. TRBV21-1 is a pseudogene segment. There are 18 residues in the CDR3. The CDR3 region has the DNA TGTGCCAGCAGCAAAGCGCCCGGGACAGGGAGAAAAGAGAATGGCTACACCTTC. This sequence encodes CASSKAPGTGRKENGYTF.

This clone has just a few counts. Written as DNA, the CDR3 is TGTGCCAGCAGCTTAGCGATTAGCGGGAGGACCCACGAGCAGTACTTC. Its translation is CASSLAISGRTHEQYF. The V and J genes are TRBV11-2 and TRBJ2-7, with 10 bases identical to TRBD2. CDR1 and CDR2 (germline): SGHAT, FQNNGV. The CDR3 has 16 amino acids. J was trimmed by 5 bases and V by 1 base; bases with no gene match: 8.

The chain combines TRBV30 with TRBJ2-1; TRBD2 matches 7 bases. CDR1 and CDR2 (germline): GTSNPN, SVGIG (reference sequence). The junction had 11 bases not matched to a gene; V was cut back by 0 bases and J by 12 bases. This CDR3 has 14 residues. CDR3 DNA: TGTGCCTGGAGTGTAGGGGTCGGACTAGTGCGGCAGTTCTTC. Its translation: CAWSVGVGLVRQFF.

V and J are TRBV11-2 and TRBJ2-6; a weak D match, TRBD1 (6 bases). The CDR3 length is 18 residues. The V end lost 3 bases, the J end lost 0 bases, and 15 bases lay between the germline ends. CDR1 and CDR2 from the germline V gene are SGHAT and FQNNGV. The CDR3 is CASSLVPGVYSGANVLTF. The CDR3 DNA follows: TGTGCCAGCAGCTTGGTGCCAGGGGTTTACTCTGGGGCCAACGTCCTGACTTTC.

This clone came up a few times. The genes are TRBV5-4 and TRBJ1-1; 9 nucleotides line up with TRBD1. In germline, CDR1 is SGHNT, CDR2 YYREEE (reference sequence). This CDR3 comprises 14 residues. V was pared by 4 bases and J by 1 base, with 2 bases of the junction left unmatched. CDR3 bases: TGTGCCAGCAGCACACAGGGGGCGAACACTGAAGCTTTCTTT. Protein sequence: CASSTQGANTEAFF.

The chain is built from TRBV25-1 and TRBJ1-1; no clear D. The CDR3 is 13 amino acids. CDR1 MGHDK and CDR2 SYGVNS come from the germline V gene. Trimming removed 6 bases from V and 4 bases from J, with 12 bases in between. This CDR3 is CASSPSGSTEAFF. The CDR3 DNA sequence: TGTGCCAGCAGCCCTAGTGGGAGCACTGAAGCTTTCTTT.

This chain links TRBV27 with TRBJ2-7; 8 bases map to TRBD1. The CDR3 is 18 amino acids. With 2 bases clipped from V and 2 bases from J, the junction kept 14 bases outside the gene matches. Germline V gives CDR1 MNHEY, CDR2 SMNVEV (reference sequence). The CDR3 is CASSLLTGQGSSPYEQYF. The CDR3 coding sequence is TGTGCCAGCAGTTTACTAACCGGACAGGGTAGTTCCCCCTACGAGCAGTACTTC.

Here the CDR3 DNA reads TGTGCCTGGAGTTCCGACAGGGGTCCAGTGAGCAATCAGCCCCAGCATTTT. It is translated as CAWSSDRGPVSNQPQHF. This rearrangement joins TRBV30 to TRBJ1-5; 8 nucleotides align to TRBD1. CDR1 GTSNPN and CDR2 SVGIG come from the germline V gene (reference sequence). The trim removed 2 bases at V and 1 base at J, leaving 10 bases unmatched. This CDR3 spans 17 amino acids.

The chain carries TRBV6-5 and TRBJ1-2; 7 bases map to TRBD1. There are 12 residues in the CDR3. V was clipped by 6 bases and J by 8 bases; unmatched bases: 6. Germline lookup yields CDR1 MNHEY and CDR2 SVGAGI. CDR3 coding DNA: TGTGCCAGCAGGACTACAGGGGAAGGCTACACCTTC. This codes for CASRTTGEGYTF.